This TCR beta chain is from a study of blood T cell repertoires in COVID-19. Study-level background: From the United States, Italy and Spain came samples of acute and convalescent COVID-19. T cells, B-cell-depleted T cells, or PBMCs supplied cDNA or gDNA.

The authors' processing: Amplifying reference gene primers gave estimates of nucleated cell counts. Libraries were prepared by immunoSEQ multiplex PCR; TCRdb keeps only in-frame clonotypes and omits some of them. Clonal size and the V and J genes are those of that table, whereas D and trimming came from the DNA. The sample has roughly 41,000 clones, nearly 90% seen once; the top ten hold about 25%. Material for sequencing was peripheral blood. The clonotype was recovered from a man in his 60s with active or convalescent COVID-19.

The CDR3 DNA reads as TGTGCCAGCAGCTCCAGACAGGGAAGTGCAGATACGCAGTATTTT. Amino acid sequence: CASSSRQGSADTQYF. The chain carries TRBV11-2 and TRBJ2-3; 7 bases match TRBD1. Trimming took 4 bases from V and 4 from J; bases not matched to a gene: 8. Germline values: CDR1 SGHAT, CDR2 FQNNGV. The CDR3 has 15 residues.